This T cell receptor (beta chain) was obtained from a study of blood T cell repertoires in COVID-19. Study-wide background: The origin of the acute and convalescent COVID-19 samples was the United States, Italy and Spain. In each case, the material was cDNA or gDNA derived from T cells, B-cell-depleted T cells, or PBMCs.

Seattle enrolled patients during active infection and tracked them longitudinally. In the original processing: Scientists estimated how many nucleated cells there were by amplifying reference gene primers. Using immunoSEQ multiplex PCR, the repertoire was profiled, and TCRdb retains in-frame clones only, with some absent. The DNA gave D and trimming, while V, J and clone size come from that table. The repertoire holds around 200,000 clones, with more than 70% as singletons. Germline CDR1 is KGHDR and CDR2 is SFDVKD. The germline V and J ends were trimmed by 1 base and 7 bases, with 3 bases remaining between them. The CDR3 has 11 amino acids.

The V gene is TRBV24-1, the J gene TRBJ1-2, with unresolved D. Material: peripheral blood. The receptor comes from a person aged 70 to 85 with COVID-19, enrolled during active disease. CDR3 residues: CATSDFGGYTF. Here the CDR3 DNA reads TGTGCCACCAGTGATTTCGGTGGCTACACCTTC.